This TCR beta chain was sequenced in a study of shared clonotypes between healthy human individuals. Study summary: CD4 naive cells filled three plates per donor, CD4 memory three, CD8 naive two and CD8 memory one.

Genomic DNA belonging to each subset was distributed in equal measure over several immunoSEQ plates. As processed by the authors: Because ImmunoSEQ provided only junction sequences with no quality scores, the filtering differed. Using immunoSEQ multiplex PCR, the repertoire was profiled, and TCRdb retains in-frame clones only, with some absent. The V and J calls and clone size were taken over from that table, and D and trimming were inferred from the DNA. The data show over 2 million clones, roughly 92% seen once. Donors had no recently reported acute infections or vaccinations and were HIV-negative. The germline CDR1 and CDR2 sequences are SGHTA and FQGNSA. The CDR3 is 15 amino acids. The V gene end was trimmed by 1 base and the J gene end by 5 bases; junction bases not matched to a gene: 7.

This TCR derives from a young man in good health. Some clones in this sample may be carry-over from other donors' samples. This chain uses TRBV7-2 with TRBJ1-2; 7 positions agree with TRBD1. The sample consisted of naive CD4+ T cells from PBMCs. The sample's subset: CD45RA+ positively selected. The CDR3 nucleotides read TGTGCCAGCAGCTTAGTCGTGGGACAGCCATATGGCTACACCTTC. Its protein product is CASSLVVGQPYGYTF.